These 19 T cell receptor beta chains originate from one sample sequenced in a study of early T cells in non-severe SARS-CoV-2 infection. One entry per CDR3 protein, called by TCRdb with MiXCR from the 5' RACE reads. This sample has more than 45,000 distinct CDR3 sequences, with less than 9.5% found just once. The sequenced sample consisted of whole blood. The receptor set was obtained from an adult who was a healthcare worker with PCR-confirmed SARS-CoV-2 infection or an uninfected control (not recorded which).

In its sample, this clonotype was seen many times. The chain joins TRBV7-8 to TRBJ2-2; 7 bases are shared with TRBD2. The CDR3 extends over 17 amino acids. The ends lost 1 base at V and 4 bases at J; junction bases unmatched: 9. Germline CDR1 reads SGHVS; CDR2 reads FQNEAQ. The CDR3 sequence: CASSLVPRGTTTGELFF. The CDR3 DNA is TGTGCCAGCAGCTTAGTCCCTCGGGGGACTACCACCGGGGAGCTGTTTTTT.

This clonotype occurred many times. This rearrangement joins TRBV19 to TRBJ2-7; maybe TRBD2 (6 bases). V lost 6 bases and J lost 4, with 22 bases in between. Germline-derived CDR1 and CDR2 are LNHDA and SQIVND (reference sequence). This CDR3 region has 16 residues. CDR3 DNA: TGTGCCAGTAGCACCTCAAGCGGGTCCAGGCGGTACGAGCAGTACTTC. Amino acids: CASSTSSGSRRYEQYF.

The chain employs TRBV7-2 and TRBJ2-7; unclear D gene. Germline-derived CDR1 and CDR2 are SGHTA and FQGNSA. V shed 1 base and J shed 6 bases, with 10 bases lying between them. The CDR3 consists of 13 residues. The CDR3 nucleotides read TGTGCCAGCAGCTTAGGGACCCCCCTCGAGCAGTACTTC. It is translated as CASSLGTPLEQYF.

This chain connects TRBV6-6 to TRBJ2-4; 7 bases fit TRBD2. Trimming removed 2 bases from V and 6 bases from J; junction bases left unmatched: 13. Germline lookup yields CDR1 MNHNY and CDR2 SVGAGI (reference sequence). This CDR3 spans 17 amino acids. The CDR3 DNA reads TGTGCCAGCAGTTACCCCACGGGGGAGGGCCTTAGAAACATTCAGTACTTC. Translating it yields CASSYPTGEGLRNIQYF.

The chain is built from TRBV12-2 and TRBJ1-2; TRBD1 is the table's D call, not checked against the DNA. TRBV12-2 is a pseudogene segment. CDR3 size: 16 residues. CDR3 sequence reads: CASRHGQGHTSYGYTF. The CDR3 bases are TGTGCAAGTCGCCATGGACAGGGACATACCTCCTATGGCTACACCTTC.

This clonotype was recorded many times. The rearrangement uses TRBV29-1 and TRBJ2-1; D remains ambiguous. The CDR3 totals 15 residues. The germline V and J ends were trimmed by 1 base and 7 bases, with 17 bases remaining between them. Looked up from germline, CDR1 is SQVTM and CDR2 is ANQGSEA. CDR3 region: CSVEGIVQAVNEQFF. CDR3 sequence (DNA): TGCAGCGTTGAAGGCATTGTCCAGGCTGTAAATGAGCAGTTCTTC.

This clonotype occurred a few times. In DNA, the CDR3 is TGCGCCAGCAGCGCGGGACTTACGAACTACGAGCAGTACTTC. Amino acids: CASSAGLTNYEQYF. The chain joins TRBV5-1 to TRBJ2-7; tentative D call: TRBD2 (6 bases). This CDR3 region has 14 residues. The V end lost 4 bases, the J end lost 3 bases, and 14 bases lay between the germline ends. Germline CDR1 and CDR2: SGHRS and YFSETQ.

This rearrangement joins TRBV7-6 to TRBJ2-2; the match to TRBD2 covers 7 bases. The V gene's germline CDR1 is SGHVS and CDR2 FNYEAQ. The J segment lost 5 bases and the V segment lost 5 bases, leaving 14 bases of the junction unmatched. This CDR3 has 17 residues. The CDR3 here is CASSTLPGGGETGELFF. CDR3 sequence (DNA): TGTGCCAGCAGCACCCTTCCGGGGGGAGGGGAAACCGGGGAGCTGTTTTTT.

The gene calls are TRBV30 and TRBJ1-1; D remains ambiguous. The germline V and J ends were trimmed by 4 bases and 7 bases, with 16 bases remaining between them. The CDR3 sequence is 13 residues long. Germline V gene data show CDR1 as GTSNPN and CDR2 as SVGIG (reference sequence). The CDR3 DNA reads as TGTGCCTGGAAGAAACACTCTGGCGGTGAAGCTTTCTTT. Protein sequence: CAWKKHSGGEAFF.

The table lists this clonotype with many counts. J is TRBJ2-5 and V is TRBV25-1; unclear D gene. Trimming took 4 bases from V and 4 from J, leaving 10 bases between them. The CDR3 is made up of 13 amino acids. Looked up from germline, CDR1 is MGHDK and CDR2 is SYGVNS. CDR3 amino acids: CASSAAGRETQYF. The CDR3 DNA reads TGTGCCAGCAGTGCGGCCGGGCGAGAGACCCAGTACTTC.

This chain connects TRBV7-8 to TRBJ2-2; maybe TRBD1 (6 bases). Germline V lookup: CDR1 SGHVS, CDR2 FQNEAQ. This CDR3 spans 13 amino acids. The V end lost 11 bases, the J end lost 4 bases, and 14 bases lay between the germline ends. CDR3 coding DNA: TGTGCCCTTACAGGGACGGCCACCGGGGAGCTGTTTTTT. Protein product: CALTGTATGELFF. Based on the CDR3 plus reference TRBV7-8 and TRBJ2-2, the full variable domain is GAGVSQSPRYKVAKRGQDVALRCDPISGHVSLFWYQQALGQGPEFLTYFQNEAQLDKSGLPSDRFFAERPEGSVSTLKIQRTQQEDSAVYLCALTGTATGELFFGEGSRLTVL.

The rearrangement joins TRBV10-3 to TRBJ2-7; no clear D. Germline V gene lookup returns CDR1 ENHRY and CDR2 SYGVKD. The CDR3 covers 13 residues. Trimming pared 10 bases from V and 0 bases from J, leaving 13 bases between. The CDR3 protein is CATKDGSSYEQYF. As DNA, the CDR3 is TGTGCCACCAAGGACGGTAGCTCCTACGAGCAGTACTTC.

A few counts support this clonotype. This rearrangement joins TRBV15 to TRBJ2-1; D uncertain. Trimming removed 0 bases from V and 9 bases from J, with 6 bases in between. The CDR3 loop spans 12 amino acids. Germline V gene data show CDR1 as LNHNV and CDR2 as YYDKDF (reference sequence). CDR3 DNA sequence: TGTGCCACCAGCAGAGAACTGAGTGAGCAGTTCTTC. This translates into CATSRELSEQFF.

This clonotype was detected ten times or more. Written as DNA, the CDR3 is TGTGCCAGCAGTGAACAGGGGGCTGATGAAGCTTTCTTT. Translation: CASSEQGADEAFF. The V call is TRBV2, the J call TRBJ1-1, with 8 bases identical to TRBD1. After removal of 2 bases from V and 7 bases from J, the junction contained 3 bases not matched to a gene. Germline lookup yields CDR1 SNHLY and CDR2 FYNNEI. The CDR3 has 13 amino acids.

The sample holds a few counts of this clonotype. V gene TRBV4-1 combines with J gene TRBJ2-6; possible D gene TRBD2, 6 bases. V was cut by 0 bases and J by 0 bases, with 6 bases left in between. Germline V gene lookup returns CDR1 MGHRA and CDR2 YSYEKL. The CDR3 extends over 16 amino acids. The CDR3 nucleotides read TGCGCCAGCAGCCAAGAGGAGGGCTCTGGGGCCAACGTCCTGACTTTC. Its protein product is CASSQEEGSGANVLTF.

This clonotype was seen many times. This CDR3 is CASSWTGDSNQPQHF. The CDR3 nucleotides read TGTGCCAGCAGTTGGACAGGGGATAGCAATCAGCCCCAGCATTTT. The rearrangement joins TRBV6-5 to TRBJ1-5; TRBD1 matches 9 bases. Germline V CDR1 and CDR2: MNHEY, SVGAGI. The V segment lost 4 bases and the J segment 0 bases; nucleotides outside the gene matches: 1. The CDR3 runs to 15 residues.

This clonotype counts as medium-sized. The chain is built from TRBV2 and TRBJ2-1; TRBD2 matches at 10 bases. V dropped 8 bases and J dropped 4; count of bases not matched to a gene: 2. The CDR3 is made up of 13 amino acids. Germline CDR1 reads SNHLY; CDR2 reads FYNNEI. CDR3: CASGLADYNEQFF. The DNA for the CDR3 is TGTGCCAGCGGACTAGCGGATTACAATGAGCAGTTCTTC.

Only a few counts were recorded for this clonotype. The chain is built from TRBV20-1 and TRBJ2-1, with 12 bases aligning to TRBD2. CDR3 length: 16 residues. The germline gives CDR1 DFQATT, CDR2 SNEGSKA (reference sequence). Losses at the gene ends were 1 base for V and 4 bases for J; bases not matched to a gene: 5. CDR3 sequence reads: CSARVRLAGAYNEQFF. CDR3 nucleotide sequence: TGCAGTGCTAGAGTCCGACTAGCGGGGGCGTACAATGAGCAGTTCTTC.

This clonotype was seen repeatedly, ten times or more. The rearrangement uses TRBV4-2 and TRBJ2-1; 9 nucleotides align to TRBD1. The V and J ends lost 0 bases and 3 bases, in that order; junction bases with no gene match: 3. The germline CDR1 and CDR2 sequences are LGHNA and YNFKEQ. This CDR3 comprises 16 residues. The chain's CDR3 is CASSQEWDRVYNEQFF. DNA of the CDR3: TGTGCCAGCAGCCAAGAGTGGGACAGGGTCTACAATGAGCAGTTCTTC.